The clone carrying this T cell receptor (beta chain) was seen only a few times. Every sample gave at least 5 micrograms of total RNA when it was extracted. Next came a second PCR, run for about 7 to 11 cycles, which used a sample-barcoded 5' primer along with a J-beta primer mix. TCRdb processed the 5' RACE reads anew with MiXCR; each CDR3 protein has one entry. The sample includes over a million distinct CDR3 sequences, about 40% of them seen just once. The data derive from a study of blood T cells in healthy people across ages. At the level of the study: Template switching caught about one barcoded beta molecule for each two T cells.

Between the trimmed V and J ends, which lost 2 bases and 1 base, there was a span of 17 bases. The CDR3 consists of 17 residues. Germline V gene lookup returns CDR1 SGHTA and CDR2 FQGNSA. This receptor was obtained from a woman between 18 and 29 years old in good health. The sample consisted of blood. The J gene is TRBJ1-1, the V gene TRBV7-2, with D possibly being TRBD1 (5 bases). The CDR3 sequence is CASSLRAWRQGNTEAFF. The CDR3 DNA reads TGTGCCAGCAGCTTAAGGGCGTGGCGGCAGGGGAACACTGAAGCTTTCTTT.